These T cell receptor beta chains were read from a single sample in a study of cytomegalovirus exposure and HLA in healthy donors. The data were produced by immunoSEQ multiplex PCR, yet TCRdb's version contains in-frame clones alone and is incomplete. The data hold 100,000 or so clones, with roughly 80% observed a single time. Sequencing was done on a sample of PBMCs. All receptors come from a female donor in good health and CMV-seropositive. Both conserved end residues are part of each CDR3. The D gene is left open where the match is weak. Clone sizes are given selectively: once, few, many, or a class where the clone is expanded.

CSVEPAGGNTIYF	TGCAGCGTTGAACCGGCAGGTGGAAACACCATATATTTT	.	TRBV29-1	TRBJ1-3	.
CASSRGGPNTGELFF	TGTGCCAGCAGCCGCGGGGGGCCGAACACCGGGGAGCTGTTTTTT	TRBD2	TRBV7-2	TRBJ2-2	.
CASNPTGGPDEKLFF	TGTGCCAGCAACCCGACAGGGGGTCCGGATGAAAAACTGTTTTTT	TRBD1	TRBV9	TRBJ1-4	.
CASNPDSYSYEQYF	TGTGCCAGCAATCCGGACAGTTATTCCTACGAGCAGTACTTC	.	TRBV28	TRBJ2-7	.
CSVEVGGAETQYF	TGCAGCGTTGAAGTTGGCGGGGCCGAGACCCAGTACTTC	.	TRBV29-1	TRBJ2-5	.
CASSLGQGASVVEQYF	TGCGCCAGCAGCTTGGGACAGGGGGCTAGCGTTGTCGAGCAGTACTTC	TRBD1	TRBV5-1	TRBJ2-7	.
CASSEMGQGSSPLHF	TGTGCCAGCAGTGAAATGGGACAGGGAAGTTCACCCCTCCACTTT	TRBD1	TRBV2	TRBJ1-6	.
CASSLRDRGRNGYTF	TGTGCCAGCAGCTTGCGGGACAGGGGGCGAAATGGCTACACCTTC	TRBD1	TRBV5-6	TRBJ1-2	.
CATSRDFRSGGREETQYF	TGTGCCACCAGCAGAGATTTCCGAAGCGGGGGGCGGGAGGAGACCCAGTACTTC	TRBD2	TRBV15	TRBJ2-5	few
CSVVGGRGTEAFF	TGCAGCGTTGTTGGGGGGAGAGGGACTGAAGCTTTCTTT	.	TRBV29-1	TRBJ1-1	.
CASSEPRGNTEAFF	TGTGCCAGCAGCGAACCCAGGGGGAACACTGAAGCTTTCTTT	.	TRBV7-9	TRBJ1-1	.
CASSVTGGEETQYF	TGCGCCAGCAGCGTGACAGGGGGCGAAGAGACCCAGTACTTC	TRBD1	TRBV5-1	TRBJ2-5	.
CASSLRLAGPSGANVLTF	TGTGCCAGCAGCTTACGCCTAGCGGGGCCCTCTGGGGCCAACGTCCTGACTTTC	TRBD2	TRBV7-3	TRBJ2-6	.
CASSVVGGGTETQYF	TGTGCCAGCAGCGTAGTGGGGGGGGGAACTGAGACCCAGTACTTC	TRBD2	TRBV9	TRBJ2-5	few
CASSARLAGNTGELFF	TGTGCCAGCAGCGCCCGACTAGCGGGAAACACCGGGGAGCTGTTTTTT	TRBD2	TRBV7-9	TRBJ2-2	few
CASSLIVFNSPLHF	TGTGCCAGCAGCTTAATAGTGTTTAATTCACCCCTCCACTTT	.	TRBV7-2	TRBJ1-6	.
CASSAESGRHNEQFF	TGTGCCAGCAGTGCGGAAAGCGGGAGACACAATGAGCAGTTCTTC	TRBD2	TRBV6-4	TRBJ2-1	.
CASSRLALNEQFF	TGTGCCAGCAGCAGACTAGCATTGAATGAGCAGTTCTTC	TRBD2	TRBV6-6	TRBJ2-1	.
CSVIRFSETQYF	TGCAGCGTTATTAGATTTTCAGAGACCCAGTACTTC	.	TRBV29-1	TRBJ2-5	.
CASSVQSVAATEAFF	TGTGCCAGCAGCGTTCAATCGGTCGCCGCCACTGAAGCTTTCTTT	.	TRBV11-1	TRBJ1-1	few
CASSLRGLAQRTDTQYF	TGTGCCAGCAGCTTACGAGGACTAGCGCAACGCACAGATACGCAGTATTTT	TRBD2	TRBV7-6	TRBJ2-3	.
CASSPQGSGGTGELFF	TGCGCCAGCAGCCCACAGGGATCCGGCGGCACCGGGGAGCTGTTTTTT	.	TRBV4-3	TRBJ2-2	.
CASSADGTRTYEQYF	TGCGCCAGCAGTGCGGACGGGACTAGGACCTACGAGCAGTACTTC	TRBD2	TRBV5-1	TRBJ2-7	.
CASSPRQTNSPLHF	TGTGCCAGCAGCCCCCGACAGACAAATTCACCCCTCCACTTT	.	TRBV13	TRBJ1-6	few